The 2 T cell receptor beta chains reported below all come from one sample, sequenced in a study of T cell responses to AZD1222 COVID-19 vaccine. Clones were sequenced by immunoSEQ multiplex PCR, and TCRdb holds only the in-frame ones, with some missing. The sample carries about 18,000 clones, 85% to 90% recorded once. Here the sequenced sample was peripheral blood, taken 28 days after the second AZD1222 dose. These receptor sequences come from an adult who received the AZD1222 COVID-19 vaccine.

The chain is built from TRBV6-5 and TRBJ1-4; D gene unclear. CDR1 MNHEY and CDR2 SVGAGI come from the germline V gene. Trimming left V 5 bases short and J 0 bases short, with 10 bases between. CDR3 length: 15 amino acids. The CDR3 region is CASSNSWSTNEKLFF. The CDR3 DNA is TGTGCCAGCAGTAATTCATGGTCAACTAATGAAAAACTGTTTTTT.

The rearrangement joins TRBV7-9 to TRBJ2-2; 9 bases agree with TRBD2. After removal of 10 bases from V and 5 bases from J, the junction contained 11 bases not matched to a gene. Looked up from germline, CDR1 is SEHNR and CDR2 is FQNEAQ (reference sequence). The CDR3 extends over 15 amino acids. CDR3 DNA: TGTGCCATCCCCCAAAGCGGGAGGTTAACCGGGGAGCTGTTTTTT. Its translation: CAIPQSGRLTGELFF.